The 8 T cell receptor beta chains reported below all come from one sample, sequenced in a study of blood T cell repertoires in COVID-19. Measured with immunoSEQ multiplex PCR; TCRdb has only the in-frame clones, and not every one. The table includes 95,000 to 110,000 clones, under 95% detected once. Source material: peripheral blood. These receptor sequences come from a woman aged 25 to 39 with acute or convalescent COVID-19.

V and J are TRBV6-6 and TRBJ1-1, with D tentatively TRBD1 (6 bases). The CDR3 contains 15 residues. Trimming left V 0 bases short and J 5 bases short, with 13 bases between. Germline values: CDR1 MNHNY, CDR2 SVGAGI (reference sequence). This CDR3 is CASSYSGGLGTEAFF. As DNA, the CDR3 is TGTGCCAGCAGTTACTCGGGGGGGCTGGGGACTGAAGCTTTCTTT.

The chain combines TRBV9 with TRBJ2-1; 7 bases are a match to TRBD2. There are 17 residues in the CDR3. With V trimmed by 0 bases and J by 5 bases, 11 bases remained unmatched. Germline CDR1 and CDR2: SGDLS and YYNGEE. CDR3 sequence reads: CASSVATGLAAHNEQFF. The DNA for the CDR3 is TGTGCCAGCAGCGTAGCTACGGGTCTAGCGGCACACAATGAGCAGTTCTTC.

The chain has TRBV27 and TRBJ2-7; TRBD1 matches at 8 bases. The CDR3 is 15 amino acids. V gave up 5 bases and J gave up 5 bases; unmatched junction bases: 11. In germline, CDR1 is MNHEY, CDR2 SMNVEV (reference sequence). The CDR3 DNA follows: TGTGCCAGCAGTCCCTGGACAGGGTTCAATCACGAGCAGTACTTC. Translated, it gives CASSPWTGFNHEQYF.

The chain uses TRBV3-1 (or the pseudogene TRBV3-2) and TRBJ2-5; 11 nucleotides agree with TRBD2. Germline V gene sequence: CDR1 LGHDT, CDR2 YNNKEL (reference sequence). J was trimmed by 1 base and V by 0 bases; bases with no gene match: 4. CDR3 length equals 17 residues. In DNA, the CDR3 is TGTGCCAGCAGCCAAGAAGTTAGCGGGGGGGTCCAAGAGACCCAGTACTTC. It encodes CASSQEVSGGVQETQYF.

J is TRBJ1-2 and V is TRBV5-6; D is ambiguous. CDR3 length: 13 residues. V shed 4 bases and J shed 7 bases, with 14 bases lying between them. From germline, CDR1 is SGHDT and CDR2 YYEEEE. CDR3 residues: CASSLAGEFGYTF. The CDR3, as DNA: TGTGCCAGCAGCCTTGCCGGGGAGTTTGGCTACACCTTC.

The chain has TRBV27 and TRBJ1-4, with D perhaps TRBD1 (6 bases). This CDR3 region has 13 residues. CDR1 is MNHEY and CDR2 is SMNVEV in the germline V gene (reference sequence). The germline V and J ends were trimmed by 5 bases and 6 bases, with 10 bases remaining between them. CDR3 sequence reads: CASSEGGYEKLFF. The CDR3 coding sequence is TGTGCCAGCAGTGAAGGGGGTTATGAAAAACTGTTTTTT.

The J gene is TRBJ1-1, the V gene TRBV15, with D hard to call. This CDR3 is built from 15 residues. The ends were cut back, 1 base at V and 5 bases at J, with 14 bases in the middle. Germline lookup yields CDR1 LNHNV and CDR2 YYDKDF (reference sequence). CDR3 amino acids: CATSRAKKGGTEAFF. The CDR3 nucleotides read TGTGCCACCAGCAGAGCGAAAAAGGGAGGAACTGAAGCTTTCTTT.

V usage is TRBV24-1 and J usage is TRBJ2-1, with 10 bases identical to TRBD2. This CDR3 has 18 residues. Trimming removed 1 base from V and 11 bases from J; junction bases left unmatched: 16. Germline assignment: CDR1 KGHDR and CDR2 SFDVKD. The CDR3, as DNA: TGTGCCACCAGTGATTTTCCAGGGCTAGCGGGGGATGGCTCCAAGCAGTTCTTC. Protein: CATSDFPGLAGDGSKQFF.